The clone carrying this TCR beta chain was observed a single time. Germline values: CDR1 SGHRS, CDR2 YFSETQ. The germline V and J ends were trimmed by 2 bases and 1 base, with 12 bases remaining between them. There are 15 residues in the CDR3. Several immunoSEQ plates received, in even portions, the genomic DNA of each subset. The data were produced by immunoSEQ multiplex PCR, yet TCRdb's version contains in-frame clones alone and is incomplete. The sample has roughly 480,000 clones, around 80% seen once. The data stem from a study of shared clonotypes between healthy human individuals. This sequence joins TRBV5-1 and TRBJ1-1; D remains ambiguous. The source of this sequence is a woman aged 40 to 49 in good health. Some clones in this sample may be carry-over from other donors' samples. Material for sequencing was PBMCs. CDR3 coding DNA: TGCGCCAGCAGCTTAGCTATACTAGGGAACACTGAAGCTTTCTTT. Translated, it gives CASSLAILGNTEAFF.